These 20 T cell receptor beta chains originate from one sample sequenced in a study of T cell responses to AZD1222 COVID-19 vaccine. TCRdb's table, derived via immunoSEQ multiplex PCR, lists solely in-frame clones and lacks some. This sample carries about 120,000 clones, 84% of them seen once, and the ten largest clones take about 25%. The sample was peripheral blood, taken 28 days after the second AZD1222 dose. These receptors were obtained from an adult who received the AZD1222 COVID-19 vaccine.

This clone was seen a single time. The CDR3: CASSQPLAADTQYF. The CDR3 DNA sequence: TGTGCCAGCAGCCAACCCCTAGCGGCGGATACGCAGTATTTT. The rearrangement joins TRBV4-2 to TRBJ2-3, with 7 bases matching TRBD2. Per the germline V gene, CDR1 is LGHNA and CDR2 is YNFKEQ. With V trimmed by 2 bases and J by 6 bases, 5 bases remained unmatched. The CDR3 runs 14 residues.

This clone appeared once. The chain has TRBV19 and TRBJ1-2, with D tentatively TRBD1 (6 bases). The CDR3 spans 12 residues. Trimming shortened V by 9 bases and J by 2 bases, and 10 bases separated the two germline ends. Looked up from germline, CDR1 is LNHDA and CDR2 is SQIVND (reference sequence). CDR3 nucleotides: TGTGCCAGCCGGGGGCAGAACTATGGCTACACCTTC. As protein: CASRGQNYGYTF.

The CDR3, as DNA: TGTGCCAGCAGCTTAAACAGGGGTTTGGGCTACACCTTC. Residues: CASSLNRGLGYTF. The genes are TRBV5-8 and TRBJ1-2; 7 nucleotides agree with TRBD1. Germline CDR1 SGHTS, CDR2 YDEGEE. With V trimmed by 2 bases and J by 8 bases, 6 bases remained unmatched. The CDR3 contains 13 residues.

The chain carries TRBV5-1 and TRBJ2-2, with D possibly TRBD2 on 5 matching bases. CDR1 and CDR2 (germline): SGHRS, YFSETQ. The CDR3 is made up of 15 amino acids. The ends were cut back, 3 bases at V and 2 bases at J, with 11 bases in the middle. CDR3 sequence (DNA): TGCGCCAGCAGCTCGGACTGGGTTAACACCGGGGAGCTGTTTTTT. This translates into CASSSDWVNTGELFF.

V usage is TRBV5-1 and J usage is TRBJ2-7; TRBD1 matches 7 bases. With V trimmed by 4 bases and J by 0 bases, 4 bases remained unmatched. Germline CDR1 SGHRS, CDR2 YFSETQ. The CDR3 is made up of 14 amino acids. The CDR3: CASSAGTASYEQYF. Here the CDR3 DNA reads TGCGCCAGCAGCGCCGGGACAGCCTCCTACGAGCAGTACTTC.

The genes are TRBV6-2 or TRBV6-3 and TRBJ1-2, with 9 bases that match TRBD1. V lost 5 bases, J lost 7 bases, and 8 bases stayed unmatched. The CDR3 has 14 amino acids. Per the germline V gene, CDR1 is MNHEY and CDR2 is SVGEGT. The CDR3 DNA sequence: TGTGCCAGCAGTCAGACAGGGGGACATGGTGGCTACACCTTC. It specifies CASSQTGGHGGYTF.

The chain uses TRBV4-2 and TRBJ2-5, with TRBD2 matching over 9 bases. Germline assignment: CDR1 LGHNA and CDR2 YNFKEQ. Trimming at V came to 0 bases and at J to 2 bases, leaving 4 bases not matched to a gene. This CDR3 has 16 amino acids. The CDR3 sequence: CASSQEPTSGQETQYF. The CDR3 DNA reads TGTGCCAGCAGCCAAGAGCCCACTAGCGGGCAAGAGACCCAGTACTTC.

The chain employs TRBV19 and TRBJ2-1, with D possibly TRBD2 on 5 matching bases. Trimming took off 3 bases at V and 2 bases at J, with 11 bases between the two ends. CDR1 and CDR2 from the germline V gene are LNHDA and SQIVND (reference sequence). This CDR3 has 15 amino acids. The CDR3 protein is CASSIATGAYNEQFF. The CDR3 bases are TGTGCCAGTAGTATCGCTACCGGGGCCTACAATGAGCAGTTCTTC.

The chain is built from TRBV9 and TRBJ1-1; TRBD1 is a possible D gene (6 bases). Germline lookup yields CDR1 SGDLS and CDR2 YYNGEE. V lost 2 bases and J 7 bases, leaving 12 bases between the germline ends. This CDR3 is built from 13 residues. The CDR3 DNA sequence: TGTGCCAGCAGCGTGACAGGTGGAAGTGAAGCTTTCTTT. Translation gives CASSVTGGSEAFF.

The chain uses TRBV9 and TRBJ1-2, with 9 bases lining up with TRBD1. This CDR3 comprises 16 residues. The germline V gene has CDR1 SGDLS and CDR2 YYNGEE. V lost 3 bases and J lost 4; bases outside the gene matches: 10. CDR3 in DNA: TGTGCCAGCAGCGCAACCGGGACAGGGAGGATCTATGGCTACACCTTC. Translated, it gives CASSATGTGRIYGYTF.

This clone was detected once. This chain joins TRBV7-2 and TRBJ2-3, with 8 bases that match TRBD2. Germline V CDR1 and CDR2: SGHTA, FQGNSA. The CDR3 consists of 18 residues. V lost 5 bases to trimming and J lost 1 base; unmatched junction nucleotides: 14. The CDR3 sequence is CASSLRKSGTSGTDTQYF. The CDR3 coding sequence is TGTGCCAGCAGCCTTAGGAAGTCCGGGACTAGTGGCACAGATACGCAGTATTTT.

The J gene is TRBJ2-7, the V gene TRBV11-1, with D unclear. Trimming left V 5 bases short and J 4 bases short, with 18 bases between. From germline, CDR1 is SGHAT and CDR2 FQDESV (reference sequence). The CDR3 covers 15 residues. The CDR3 is CASSQRTEMTYEQYF. The DNA for the CDR3 is TGTGCCAGCAGCCAAAGGACCGAAATGACTTACGAGCAGTACTTC.

The rearrangement links TRBV28 to TRBJ2-3, with D uncertain. The CDR3 covers 12 residues. V gave up 6 bases and J gave up 5 bases, with 9 bases separating them. Germline CDR1 and CDR2: MDHEN and SYDVKM. CDR3 nucleotides: TGTGCCAGCAGAGCCCCAGGAGATACGCAGTATTTT. Amino acid sequence: CASRAPGDTQYF.

This chain connects TRBV7-9 to TRBJ1-1; D call uncertain. Germline loops: CDR1 SEHNR, CDR2 FQNEAQ (reference sequence). The CDR3 extends over 16 amino acids. V lost 5 bases and J 3 bases, leaving 19 bases between the germline ends. CDR3 in DNA: TGTGCCAGCAGCCCCCGGATTCCCGCGAGGGACACTGAAGCTTTCTTT. It codes for CASSPRIPARDTEAFF.

The chain joins TRBV28 to TRBJ1-5, with 9 nucleotides matching TRBD1. The trim removed 7 bases at V and 5 bases at J, leaving 12 bases unmatched. There are 16 residues in the CDR3. The germline CDR1 and CDR2 sequences are MDHEN and SYDVKM. This chain's CDR3 is CASTRTGTGRDQPQHF. DNA of the CDR3: TGTGCCAGCACCCGAACGGGGACAGGGAGGGATCAGCCCCAGCATTTT.

The V and J genes are TRBV25-1 and TRBJ2-3; no clear D gene. The V end was cut by 3 bases, the J end by 2 bases, with 15 bases between. The CDR3 length is 16 residues. Per the germline V gene, CDR1 is MGHDK and CDR2 is SYGVNS. This chain's CDR3 is CASSDALEADTDTQYF. The CDR3 DNA reads TGTGCCAGCAGTGACGCGCTAGAGGCGGACACAGATACGCAGTATTTT.

The J gene is TRBJ1-2, the V gene TRBV7-9, with D hard to call. Trimming took off 3 bases at V and 5 bases at J, with 13 bases between the two ends. CDR1 SEHNR and CDR2 FQNEAQ come from the germline V gene (reference sequence). The CDR3 is 14 amino acids. CDR3 residues: CASSLERSAYGYTF. CDR3 bases: TGTGCCAGCAGCTTGGAACGGAGTGCGTATGGCTACACCTTC.

The rearrangement joins TRBV10-3 to TRBJ1-1; D is ambiguous. The V end lost 6 bases, the J end lost 4 bases, and 12 bases lay between the germline ends. The CDR3 has 13 residues. Germline CDR1 and CDR2: ENHRY and SYGVKD. The chain's CDR3 is CAISAQEVTEAFF. CDR3 nucleotide sequence: TGTGCCATCAGCGCCCAGGAGGTCACTGAAGCTTTCTTT.

The chain carries TRBV3-1 (or the pseudogene TRBV3-2) and TRBJ1-1; D is unclear. This CDR3 has 16 residues. V was pared by 0 bases and J by 1 base, with 12 bases between. CDR1 is LGHDT, CDR2 YNNKEL, per germline (reference sequence). The CDR3: CASSQDRHTANTEAFF. CDR3 coding DNA: TGTGCCAGCAGCCAAGATCGGCACACGGCGAACACTGAAGCTTTCTTT.

This clone was recorded only once. This chain connects TRBV6-6 to TRBJ1-2; maybe TRBD1 (6 bases). With 2 bases removed from V and 4 bases from J, the gap between germline ends came to 14 bases. Germline values: CDR1 MNHNY, CDR2 SVGAGI (reference sequence). There are 15 residues in the CDR3. CDR3 region: CASSYPPQGVYGYTF. The CDR3 DNA follows: TGTGCCAGCAGTTACCCGCCACAGGGAGTCTATGGCTACACCTTC.